This T cell receptor (beta chain) stems from a study of T cell responses to AZD1222 COVID-19 vaccine. Germline lookup yields CDR1 MGHDK and CDR2 SYGVNS. V shed 8 bases, J shed 6 bases, and the junction held 0 bases outside the gene matches. The CDR3 runs to 11 residues. Using immunoSEQ multiplex PCR, the repertoire was profiled, and TCRdb retains in-frame clones only, with some absent. The data show some 150,000 clones, with approximately 85% seen just once and approximately 5.6% held by the top ten. This TCR came from an adult who received the MenACWY meningococcal vaccine as a control. The rearrangement links TRBV25-1 to TRBJ1-4, with TRBD1 matching over 7 bases. The specimen comprised peripheral blood, sampled 28 days after the second dose of the MenACWY control vaccine. The CDR3 protein is CASQGDEKLFF. In nucleotides, the CDR3 is TGTGCCAGCCAGGGGGATGAAAAACTGTTTTTT.